These T cell receptor beta chains were read from a single sample in a study of blood T cell repertoires in COVID-19. Profiling relied on immunoSEQ multiplex PCR, and the TCRdb table lists in-frame clones only, not all of them. This repertoire shows about 210,000 clones, 81% found once; its top ten account for approximately 9%. The sample taken for sequencing was PBMCs or T cells enriched from blood (not recorded which). The receptors here all came from a woman between 50 and 59 years old with acute COVID-19. CDR3s include the opening cysteine and the closing phenylalanine or tryptophan. D genes are given only for firm matches. Expanded clones are given a class, and other clones once, few, many or no size at all.

j_call d_call clone_size v_call cdr3_nt cdr3_aa
TRBJ1-5 NA NA TRBV19 TGTGCCAGTAGTATAGCGGGGAAGCAGCCCCAGCATTTT CASSIAGKQPQHF
TRBJ1-1 NA NA TRBV7-2 TGTGCCAGCAGCTTAGTCCAGGACACTGAAGCTTTCTTT CASSLVQDTEAFF
TRBJ2-3 TRBD2 NA TRBV5-1 TGCGCCAGCAGCTTGGAGCGGGAGACAGATACGCAGTATTTT CASSLERETDTQYF
TRBJ1-4 NA NA TRBV7-2 TGTGCCAGCAGCCTCACATCGGGTCTTAATGAAAAACTGTTTTTT CASSLTSGLNEKLFF
TRBJ2-3 NA NA TRBV4-1 TGCGCCAGCAGCCAAGATGGAACTAGGTCCACAGATACGCAGTATTTT CASSQDGTRSTDTQYF
TRBJ2-7 TRBD2 NA TRBV6-5 TGTGCCAGTTCCGTTTCGGTAGCGGGAGGTAACGAGCAGTACTTC CASSVSVAGGNEQYF
TRBJ2-7 NA NA TRBV15 TGTGCCACCAGCAGAGCAGGTTTCGGTTACGAGCAGTACTTC CATSRAGFGYEQYF
TRBJ2-1 TRBD2 NA TRBV18 TGTGCCAGCTCAACTAGCGGGGGGGCCAGCTATGAGCAGTTCTTC CASSTSGGASYEQFF
TRBJ2-3 TRBD2 few TRBV7-9 TGTGCCAGCAGCTCGAGCGGGACTAGCACAGATACGCAGTATTTT CASSSSGTSTDTQYF
TRBJ2-2 TRBD2 NA TRBV6-5 TGTGCCAGCAGATGGGGCGGGAGGAACACCGGGGAGCTGTTTTTT CASRWGGRNTGELFF
TRBJ1-3 NA NA TRBV6-5 TGTGCCAGCAGGGCCGCGGCCGCTGGAAACACCATATATTTT CASRAAAAGNTIYF
TRBJ1-5 NA NA TRBV15 TGTGCCACCAGCCCGGCCAGGTATCAGCCCCAGCATTTT CATSPARYQPQHF
TRBJ2-7 NA NA TRBV12-3/TRBV12-4 TGTGCCAGCAGGGGGGCCGTCTCCTACGAGCAGTACTTC CASRGAVSYEQYF
TRBJ1-4 NA NA TRBV24-1 TGTGCCACCAGTGGGCGCGGACTGAATGAAAAACTGTTTTTT CATSGRGLNEKLFF
TRBJ1-5 NA NA TRBV19 TGTGCCAGTAGTATGCCTCAGGGGAGAAATCAGCCCCAGCATTTT CASSMPQGRNQPQHF
TRBJ1-6 NA NA TRBV3-1/TRBV3-2 TGTGCCAGCAGCCAAGATTTGAGATTATCACCCCTCCACTTT CASSQDLRLSPLHF
TRBJ2-5 TRBD2 NA TRBV9 TGTGCCAGCAGCGTAGGGCCGGCTAGCGGGAGGGCAGAGACCCAGTACTTC CASSVGPASGRAETQYF
TRBJ2-2 TRBD2 NA TRBV6-5 TGTGCCAGCAGTTACGAGACTAGCGGGAGGGCCGGGGAGCTGTTTTTT CASSYETSGRAGELFF
TRBJ2-7 TRBD1 NA TRBV6-1 TGTGCCAGCAGTGAAGTAGGGACAGGGAGCTACGAGCAGTACTTC CASSEVGTGSYEQYF
TRBJ1-3 TRBD1 few TRBV29-1 TGCAGCGCAGGGGGCCTCTCTGGAAACACCATATATTTT CSAGGLSGNTIYF
TRBJ1-2 TRBD1 NA TRBV3-1/TRBV3-2 TGTGCCAGCAGTTACTCTCCAGGGACAGGGGGCGCGGACACCTTC CASSYSPGTGGADTF
TRBJ1-1 NA NA TRBV29-1 TGCAGCGCGGACAAGAACACTGAAGCTTTCTTT CSADKNTEAFF